These T cell receptor beta chains were read from a single sample in a study of cytomegalovirus exposure and HLA in healthy donors. Only in-frame clones appear in the TCRdb table, and some are missing; sequencing was by immunoSEQ multiplex PCR. The sample lists about 130,000 clones, around three quarters seen once, with around 1.8% in the top ten. Sequencing was done on a sample of PBMCs. These receptors were obtained from a woman in her forties or fifties in good health and CMV-seronegative. The CDR3 runs from the conserved cysteine through the conserved F or W. A D gene is named only where the DNA matches it firmly. Clone size is stated in some rows and not others, as once, few, many or a class when expanded.

J gene	V gene	clone size	D gene	CDR3 DNA	CDR3 protein
TRBJ2-6	TRBV7-2	-	TRBD1	TGTGCCAGCAGCCCAGAGACAGGGTCTGGGGCCAACGTCCTGACTTTC	CASSPETGSGANVLTF
TRBJ2-1	TRBV11-2	-	-	TGTGCCAGCAGCTTAGATGGGTCCAGGGTGAATGAGCAGTTCTTC	CASSLDGSRVNEQFF
TRBJ1-1	TRBV2	-	-	TGTGCCAGCAGGATACAGGAATACACTGAAGCTTTCTTT	CASRIQEYTEAFF
TRBJ2-1	TRBV28	-	TRBD2	TGTGCCAGCAGCCCTCGACTAGCGGGAGCAAAGTACAATGAGCAGTTCTTC	CASSPRLAGAKYNEQFF
TRBJ2-3	TRBV19	-	TRBD2	TGTGCCAGTAGTATCGCGGGAGCAGATACGCAGTATTTT	CASSIAGADTQYF
TRBJ1-2	TRBV5-1	-	-	TGCGCCAGCAGCTCGACGACAGAAAATTATGGCTACCCCTTC	CASSSTTENYGYPF
TRBJ1-3	TRBV14	once	TRBD1	TGTGCCAGCAGCCGGGACAGCGGAAACACCATATATTTT	CASSRDSGNTIYF
TRBJ2-2	TRBV5-1	-	TRBD2	TGCGCCAGCAGCGAACTAGCGGCGAACACCGGGGAGCTGTTTTTT	CASSELAANTGELFF
TRBJ2-7	TRBV28	-	-	TGTGCCAGCAGTCCGGACATCCCGCAGTACTTC	CASSPDIPQYF
TRBJ2-3	TRBV7-6	-	TRBD2	TGTGCCAGCAGCCAGGTGGTGGGAGGGCGGGGAGATACGCAGTATTTT	CASSQVVGGRGDTQYF